Detailed here is one T cell receptor beta chain. This sample is drawn from a study of blood T cell repertoires in COVID-19. The table came from immunoSEQ multiplex PCR; TCRdb's copy has only in-frame clones and leaves some out. The sample contains tens of thousands of clones, around 86% of which appear only once. Trimming stripped 1 base from V and 3 bases from J, with 14 bases between. Looked up from germline, CDR1 is KGHDR and CDR2 is SFDVKD. The CDR3 contains 17 residues. This chain uses TRBV24-1 with TRBJ2-2; weak D call: TRBD1 (7 bases). Input material: peripheral blood. The sequence was collected from a man in his fifties with active COVID-19. The CDR3, as DNA: TGTGCCACCAGTGATTTTGGCGGGACAGCTTACACCGGGGAGCTGTTTTTT. This translates into CATSDFGGTAYTGELFF.